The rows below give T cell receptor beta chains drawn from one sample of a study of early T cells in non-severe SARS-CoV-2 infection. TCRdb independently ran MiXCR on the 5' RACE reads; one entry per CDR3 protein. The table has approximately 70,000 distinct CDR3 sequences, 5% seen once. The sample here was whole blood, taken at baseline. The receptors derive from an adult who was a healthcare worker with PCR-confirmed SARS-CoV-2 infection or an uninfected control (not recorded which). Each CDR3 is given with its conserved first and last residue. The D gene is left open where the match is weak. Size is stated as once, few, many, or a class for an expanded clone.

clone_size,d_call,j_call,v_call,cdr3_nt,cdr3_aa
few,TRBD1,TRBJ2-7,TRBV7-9,TGTGCCAGCAGCTTTAGCCCCTGGATGGCTTTGACAGGGAGCTACGAGCAGTACTTC,CASSFSPWMALTGSYEQYF
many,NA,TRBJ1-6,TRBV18,TGTGCCAGCTCACCACCGGGGGGTACAAGTAATTCACCCCTCCACTTT,CASSPPGGTSNSPLHF
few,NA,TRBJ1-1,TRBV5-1,TGCGCCAGCAGCTACAAAACAGGGCTGGGCACTGAAGCTTTCTTT,CASSYKTGLGTEAFF
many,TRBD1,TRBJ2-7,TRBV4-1,TGCGCCAGCAGCCATCGGACAGGGGGCGAGAACTACGAGCAGTACTTC,CASSHRTGGENYEQYF
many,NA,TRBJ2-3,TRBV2,TGTGCCAGCAGGGGTTATACGCAGTATTTT,CASRGYTQYF
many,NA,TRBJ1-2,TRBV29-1,TGCAGCGTTGAAGTAGGGGCGGGCTACACCTTC,CSVEVGAGYTF
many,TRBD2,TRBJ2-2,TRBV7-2,TGTGCCAGCAGCCCAGGGCTAGCGGGAGCGGTCGGGGAGCTGTTTTTT,CASSPGLAGAVGELFF
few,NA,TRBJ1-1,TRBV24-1,TGTGCCACCAGTGATAGCCGGGGGCTGTCGGAAGCTTTCTTT,CATSDSRGLSEAFF
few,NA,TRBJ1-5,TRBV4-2,TGTGCCAGCAGCCAAGAAGGCATCTCCAATCAGCCCCAGCATTTT,CASSQEGISNQPQHF
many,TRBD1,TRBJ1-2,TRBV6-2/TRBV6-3,TGTGCCAGCAGCTCCGGGACAGGGGGCGCTAATGGCTACACCTTC,CASSSGTGGANGYTF
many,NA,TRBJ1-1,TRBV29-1,TGCAGTTATTCACAGGAGGGCACTGAAGCTTTCTTT,CSYSQEGTEAFF
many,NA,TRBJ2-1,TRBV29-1,TGCAGCGTTGAAATCATCCGGAGGGGCCCTTACAATGAGCAGTTCTTC,CSVEIIRRGPYNEQFF
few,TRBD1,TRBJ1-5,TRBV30,TGTGCCTGGAGTGTAACAGGGGACAATCAGCCCCAGCATTTT,CAWSVTGDNQPQHF
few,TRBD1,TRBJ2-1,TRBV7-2,TGTGCCAGCAGTCTTCCCGGGACAGCAGAGCAGTTCTTC,CASSLPGTAEQFF